This passage covers 27 T cell receptor beta chains from one sample sequenced in a study of control samples from healthy donors and cancer patients (TCRdb year 2020). The receptor library was made with the immunoSEQ multiplex PCR assay. In its TCRdb copy, this immuneACCESS table keeps in-frame sequences only and misses some clones. Where compared with another copy, unresolved V genes explain less than half of these, and the others have no known cause. In this sample the table shows more than 95,000 clones, around 87% of which occur a single time. The top ten constitute about 2.7% of the sample. The sample was blood. The receptors were sampled from a man aged 60-69 years in good health.

The chain is built from TRBV3-1 (or the pseudogene TRBV3-2) and TRBJ2-3; D not certain. Germline lookup yields CDR1 LGHDT and CDR2 YNNKEL (reference sequence). The V end lost 0 bases, the J end lost 3 bases, and 19 bases lay between the germline ends. The CDR3 contains 18 residues. CDR3 bases: TGTGCCAGCAGCCAAGACACTTTCTCAGTTTCAAAAACAGATACGCAGTATTTT. Protein product: CASSQDTFSVSKTDTQYF.

The chain uses TRBV9 and TRBJ2-1, with 7 positions matching TRBD2. CDR1 is SGDLS and CDR2 is YYNGEE in the germline V gene. The length of the CDR3 is 14 residues. V trimming: 3 bases; J trimming: 7 bases; junction bases outside the gene matches: 7. The CDR3 spells CASSDPAGLNEQFF. Here the CDR3 DNA reads TGTGCCAGCAGCGATCCAGCGGGGTTGAATGAGCAGTTCTTC.

This clone was detected once. The chain employs TRBV19 and TRBJ2-7; TRBD1 agrees at 8 bases. CDR1 is LNHDA, CDR2 SQIVND, per germline (reference sequence). This CDR3 has 14 residues. Germline trimming cut 3 bases from V and 5 bases from J; bases unmatched to any gene: 6. DNA for the CDR3: TGTGCCAGTAGTATGGACAGGGCCAGCCACGAGCAGTACTTC. Protein sequence: CASSMDRASHEQYF.

This clone was found once. Other DNA sequences within the sample encode an identical CDR3. The chain has TRBV6-5 and TRBJ1-1; the D gene is possibly TRBD1 (5 bases). Germline-derived CDR1 and CDR2 are MNHEY and SVGAGI. Trimming cost V 2 bases and J 5 bases, with 12 bases left between them. CDR3 length: 14 amino acids. CDR3 nucleotides: TGTGCCAGCAGTTACGAGCTCGGGGGTACTGAAGCTTTCTTT. It translates to CASSYELGGTEAFF.

The gene calls are TRBV30 and TRBJ1-4, with D tentatively TRBD1 (6 bases). Trimming removed 4 bases from V and 0 bases from J, with 12 bases in between. The CDR3 covers 15 residues. Germline CDR1 and CDR2: GTSNPN and SVGIG (reference sequence). The DNA for the CDR3 is TGTGCCTGGAATCAGGGGTCAGCAACTAATGAAAAACTGTTTTTT. Translation gives CAWNQGSATNEKLFF.

The CDR3 sequence is CASGVQGGNTEAFF. CDR3 sequence (DNA): TGCGCCAGCGGAGTACAGGGGGGGAACACTGAAGCTTTCTTT. The rearrangement uses TRBV5-1 and TRBJ1-1; TRBD1 agrees at 8 bases. There are 14 residues in the CDR3. The junction had 6 bases not matched to a gene; V was cut back by 7 bases and J by 1 base. Per the germline V gene, CDR1 is SGHRS and CDR2 is YFSETQ.

The chain combines TRBV12-3 or TRBV12-4 with TRBJ1-4; D gene unclear. This CDR3 has 12 residues. Trimming stripped 5 bases from V and 8 bases from J, with 9 bases between. The CDR3 DNA reads as TGTGCCAGCAGTCTCGGTGGGGAAAAACTGTTTTTT. Encoded protein: CASSLGGEKLFF.

This clone was seen a few times. The chain joins TRBV20-1 to TRBJ1-5, with 7 positions matching TRBD1. Losses at the gene ends were 3 bases for V and 4 bases for J; bases not matched to a gene: 3. The CDR3 consists of 13 residues. The germline CDR1 and CDR2 sequences are DFQATT and SNEGSKA (reference sequence). CDR3 DNA sequence: TGCAGTGCTAGTACAGGGGCAAATCAGCCCCAGCATTTT. Protein product: CSASTGANQPQHF.

This sequence joins TRBV5-1 and TRBJ2-7; 8 nucleotides match TRBD2. Per the germline V gene, CDR1 is SGHRS and CDR2 is YFSETQ. The V segment lost 2 bases and the J segment 4 bases; nucleotides outside the gene matches: 11. The CDR3 length is 16 residues. This CDR3 is CASSFGLAGGKYEQYF. The CDR3 DNA sequence: TGCGCCAGCAGCTTTGGACTGGCGGGGGGAAAATACGAGCAGTACTTC. Supplemented by reference TRBV5-1 and TRBJ2-7, the full variable domain reads KAGVTQTPRYLIKTRGQQVTLSCSPISGHRSVSWYQQTPGQGLQFLFEYFSETQRNKGNFPGRFSGRQFSNSRSEMNVSTLELGDSALYLCASSFGLAGGKYEQYFGPGTRLTVT.

This chain links TRBV3-1 (or the pseudogene TRBV3-2) with TRBJ2-7; a weak D match, TRBD1 (6 bases). Trimming took off 1 base at V and 5 bases at J, with 15 bases between the two ends. The V gene's germline CDR1 is LGHDT and CDR2 YNNKEL (reference sequence). CDR3 size: 15 residues. CDR3 sequence reads: CASSQGAGVYHEQYF. CDR3 nucleotide sequence: TGTGCCAGCAGCCAAGGGGCAGGGGTGTACCACGAGCAGTACTTC.

V usage is TRBV13 and J usage is TRBJ1-1; D gene unclear. V was clipped by 8 bases and J by 1 base, with 5 bases between them. Germline-derived CDR1 and CDR2 are PRHDT and FYEKMQ (reference sequence). This CDR3 region has 11 residues. The CDR3 protein is CASQWNTEAFF. The CDR3 nucleotides read TGTGCCAGCCAGTGGAACACTGAAGCTTTCTTT.

V usage is TRBV13 and J usage is TRBJ2-5; perhaps D is TRBD1 or TRBD2 (5 bases each). Germline assignment: CDR1 PRHDT and CDR2 FYEKMQ (reference sequence). CDR3 size: 15 residues. With 5 bases removed from V and 5 bases from J, the gap between germline ends came to 18 bases. CDR3 nucleotide sequence: TGTGCCAGCAGCCCCGGGGCCGGCCGGAGGGAGACCCAGTACTTC. It yields the protein CASSPGAGRRETQYF.

This clone was counted a single time. V and J are TRBV28 and TRBJ1-1; D might be TRBD1 (5 bases). The CDR3 is 13 residues long. With 3 bases removed from V and 4 bases from J, the gap between germline ends came to 9 bases. Germline lookup yields CDR1 MDHEN and CDR2 SYDVKM. The CDR3 DNA reads as TGTGCCAGCAGTTTGATGAGGGGCACTGAAGCTTTCTTT. Encoded protein: CASSLMRGTEAFF.

J is TRBJ1-1 and V is TRBV10-3; D ambiguous. From germline, CDR1 is ENHRY and CDR2 SYGVKD. Trimming removed 3 bases at V and 1 base at J, with 3 bases between. The CDR3 spans 12 residues. The DNA of the CDR3 is TGTGCCATCAGTGAATCGAACACTGAAGCTTTCTTT. Residues: CAISESNTEAFF.

The V gene is TRBV6-5, the J gene TRBJ2-7, with TRBD2 identical over 8 bases. The CDR3 sequence is 14 residues long. Unmatched junction bases numbered 9, after V lost 8 bases and J lost 3 bases. CDR1 is MNHEY and CDR2 is SVGAGI in the germline V gene. The CDR3 DNA follows: TGTGCCAGCGGTAGCGGGGCGTCGTACTACGAGCAGTACTTC. Translated: CASGSGASYYEQYF.

The genes are TRBV18 and TRBJ1-3; 8 nucleotides agree with TRBD1. This CDR3 is 16 amino acids long. V shed 6 bases and J 2 bases; nucleotides not matched to a gene: 9. Per germline, CDR1 KGHSH and CDR2 LQKENI. The CDR3 is CASSAGQGIAGNTIYF. The CDR3 coding sequence is TGTGCCAGCTCCGCAGGACAGGGAATTGCTGGAAACACCATATATTTT.

The chain joins TRBV6-2 or TRBV6-3 to TRBJ2-4, with D maybe TRBD1 (5 bases). The V and J ends lost 0 bases and 5 bases respectively, with 8 bases between them. Germline-derived CDR1 and CDR2 are MNHEY and SVGEGT. This CDR3 contains 14 residues. CDR3 nucleotide sequence: TGTGCCAGCAGTTACTCTAGGACACAAAACATTCAGTACTTC. This sequence encodes CASSYSRTQNIQYF.

The chain joins TRBV5-4 to TRBJ2-4; D is unresolved. V lost 3 bases to trimming and J lost 3 bases, with 4 bases between them. CDR1 and CDR2 from the germline V gene are SGHNT and YYREEE (reference sequence). This CDR3 has 12 amino acids. The CDR3 loop is CASSWNKNIQYF. CDR3 nucleotides: TGTGCCAGCAGCTGGAACAAAAACATTCAGTACTTC.

The rearrangement links TRBV10-2 to TRBJ1-2; maybe TRBD1 (5 bases). Germline CDR1 reads WSHSY; CDR2 reads SAAADI. Trimming took 2 bases from V and 4 from J, leaving 14 bases between them. The CDR3 is 15 amino acids. As DNA, the CDR3 is TGCGCCAGCAGTGAGCCGAATTTGGGGACCTATGGCTACACCTTC. Encoded protein: CASSEPNLGTYGYTF.

This chain links TRBV5-1 with TRBJ2-7; possibly TRBD1 for D (6 bases). Trimming stripped 4 bases from V and 5 bases from J, with 16 bases between. CDR3 length: 14 residues. Germline CDR1 reads SGHRS; CDR2 reads YFSETQ. The CDR3 DNA is TGCGCCAGCAGCCTGACTACAACAGGGAACGAGCAGTACTTC. It specifies CASSLTTTGNEQYF.

This clone showed up just a few times. This chain links TRBV7-2 with TRBJ2-4; D may be TRBD1 (6 bases). Per the germline V gene, CDR1 is SGHTA and CDR2 is FQGNSA. Trimming removed 2 bases at V and 5 bases at J, with 19 bases between. The CDR3 spans 17 residues. The CDR3: CASSLIAGGAGQNIQYF. CDR3 in DNA: TGTGCCAGCAGCTTAATCGCTGGGGGCGCGGGCCAAAACATTCAGTACTTC.

This clone has more than one count but fewer than ten. The chain combines TRBV7-2 with TRBJ2-2; possibly TRBD2 for D (6 bases). This CDR3 has 15 residues. The germline CDR1 and CDR2 sequences are SGHTA and FQGNSA. V was cut by 5 bases and J by 2 bases, with 12 bases left in between. The CDR3 DNA reads as TGTGCCAGCAGCCCCTCGGGACTTAACACCGGGGAGCTGTTTTTT. Its protein is CASSPSGLNTGELFF.

The rearrangement uses TRBV3-1 (or the pseudogene TRBV3-2) and TRBJ2-7; tentatively, D is TRBD1 or TRBD2 (5 bases each). Germline assignment: CDR1 LGHDT and CDR2 YNNKEL (reference sequence). V was shortened by 7 bases and J by 4 bases, with 14 bases between the two germline ends. The CDR3 contains 13 residues. The CDR3 spells CASMGVNQYEQYF. CDR3 nucleotide sequence: TGTGCCAGCATGGGGGTTAACCAATACGAGCAGTACTTC.

The gene calls are TRBV5-6 and TRBJ2-1, with 10 bases identical to TRBD2. This CDR3 has 15 amino acids. Germline V gene lookup returns CDR1 SGHDT and CDR2 YYEEEE. V dropped 1 base and J dropped 8; count of bases not matched to a gene: 6. CDR3 loop: CASSLYLAGAHEQFF. CDR3 DNA sequence: TGTGCCAGCAGCTTGTATCTAGCGGGGGCTCATGAGCAGTTCTTC.

This sequence joins TRBV3-1 (or the pseudogene TRBV3-2) and TRBJ2-1; 9 bases agree with TRBD2. This CDR3 region has 14 residues. The V segment lost 6 bases and the J segment 5 bases; nucleotides outside the gene matches: 5. Germline CDR1 and CDR2: LGHDT and YNNKEL (reference sequence). CDR3 bases: TGTGCCAGCAGTCGGACTAGCGCCCACAATGAGCAGTTCTTC. This encodes CASSRTSAHNEQFF.

The chain recombines TRBV3-1 (or the pseudogene TRBV3-2) with TRBJ1-4; TRBD1 aligns across 9 bases. With V trimmed by 4 bases and J by 7 bases, 10 bases remained unmatched. Germline CDR1 is LGHDT and CDR2 is YNNKEL (reference sequence). This CDR3 has 16 residues. CDR3 in DNA: TGTGCCAGCAGCCCTTTACCGGGACAGGGCCCTGAAAAACTGTTTTTT. Translating gives CASSPLPGQGPEKLFF.

The chain has TRBV7-8 and TRBJ1-5; TRBD1 might be the D (6 bases). The V end was cut by 5 bases, the J end by 0 bases, with 14 bases between. The CDR3 is made up of 16 amino acids. Per germline, CDR1 SGHVS and CDR2 FQNEAQ. The CDR3 protein is CASSVVGAGSNQPQHF. In nucleotides, the CDR3 is TGTGCCAGCAGCGTCGTGGGGGCGGGTAGCAATCAGCCCCAGCATTTT.